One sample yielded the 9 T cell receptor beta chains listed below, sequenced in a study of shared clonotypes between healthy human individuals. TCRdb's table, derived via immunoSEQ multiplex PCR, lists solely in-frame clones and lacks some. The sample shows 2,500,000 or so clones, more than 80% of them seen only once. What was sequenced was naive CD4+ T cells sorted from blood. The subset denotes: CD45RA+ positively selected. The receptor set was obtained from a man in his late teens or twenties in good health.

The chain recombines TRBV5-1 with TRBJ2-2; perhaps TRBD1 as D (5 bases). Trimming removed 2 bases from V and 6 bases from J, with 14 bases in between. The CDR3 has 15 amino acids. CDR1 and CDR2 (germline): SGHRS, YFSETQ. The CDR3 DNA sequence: TGCGCCAGCAGCTTTGTACAGGCCGAGTCCGGGGAGCTGTTTTTT. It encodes CASSFVQAESGELFF.

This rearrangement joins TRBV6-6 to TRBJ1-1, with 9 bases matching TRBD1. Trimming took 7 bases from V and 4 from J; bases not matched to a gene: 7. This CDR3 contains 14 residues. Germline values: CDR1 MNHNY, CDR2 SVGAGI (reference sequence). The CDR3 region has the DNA TGTGCCAGCAATGATCACAGGGGGCCCACTGAAGCTTTCTTT. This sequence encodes CASNDHRGPTEAFF.

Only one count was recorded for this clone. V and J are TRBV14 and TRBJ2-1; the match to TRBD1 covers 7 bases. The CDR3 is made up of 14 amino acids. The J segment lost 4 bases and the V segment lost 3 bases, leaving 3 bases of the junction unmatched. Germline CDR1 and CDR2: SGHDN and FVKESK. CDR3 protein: CASSQETGYNEQFF. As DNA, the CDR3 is TGTGCCAGCAGCCAGGAGACAGGGTACAATGAGCAGTTCTTC.

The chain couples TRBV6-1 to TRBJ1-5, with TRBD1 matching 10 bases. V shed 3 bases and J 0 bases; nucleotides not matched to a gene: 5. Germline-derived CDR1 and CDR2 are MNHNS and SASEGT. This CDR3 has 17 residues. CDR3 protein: CASSERTGGYSNQPQHF. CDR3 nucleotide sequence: TGTGCCAGCAGTGAGCGGACAGGGGGGTATAGCAATCAGCCCCAGCATTTT.

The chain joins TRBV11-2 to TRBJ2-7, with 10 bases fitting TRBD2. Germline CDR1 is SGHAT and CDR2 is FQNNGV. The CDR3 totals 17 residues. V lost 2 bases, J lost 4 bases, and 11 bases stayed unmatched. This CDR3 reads CASSLSATSGIVYEQYF. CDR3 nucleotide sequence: TGTGCCAGCAGCTTATCCGCAACTAGCGGGATAGTTTACGAGCAGTACTTC.

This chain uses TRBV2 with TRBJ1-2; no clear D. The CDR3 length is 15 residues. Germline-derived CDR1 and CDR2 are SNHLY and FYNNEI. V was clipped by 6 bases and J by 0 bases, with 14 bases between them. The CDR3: CASSLTPQANYGYTF. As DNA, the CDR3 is TGTGCCAGCAGCCTGACACCTCAAGCTAACTATGGCTACACCTTC.

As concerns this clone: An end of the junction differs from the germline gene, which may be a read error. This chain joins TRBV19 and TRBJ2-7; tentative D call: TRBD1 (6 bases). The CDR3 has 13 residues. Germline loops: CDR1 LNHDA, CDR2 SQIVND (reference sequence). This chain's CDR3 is CASSLETGVVQYF. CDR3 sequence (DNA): TGTGCCAGTAGTTTAGAGACAGGAGTGGTGCAGTACTTC.

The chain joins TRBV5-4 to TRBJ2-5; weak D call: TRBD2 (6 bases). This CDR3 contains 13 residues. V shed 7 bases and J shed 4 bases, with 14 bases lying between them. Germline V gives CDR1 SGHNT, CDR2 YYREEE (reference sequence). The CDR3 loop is CASQGGDRETQYF. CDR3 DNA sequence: TGTGCCAGCCAGGGAGGAGATAGAGAGACCCAGTACTTC.

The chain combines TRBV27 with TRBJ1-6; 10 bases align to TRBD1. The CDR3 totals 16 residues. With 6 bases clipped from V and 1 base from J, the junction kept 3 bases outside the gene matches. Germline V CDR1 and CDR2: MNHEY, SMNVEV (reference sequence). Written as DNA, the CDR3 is TGTGCCAGCAGGCCGGACAGGGGGTCCTATAATTCACCCCTCCACTTT. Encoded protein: CASRPDRGSYNSPLHF.